A selection of T cell receptor beta chains follows, all from one sample in a study of breast tumors, draining lymph nodes, adjacent tissues. Via MiXCR, TCRdb re-called the multiplex PCR reads, giving one row per CDR3 protein. The sample holds fewer than 250,000 distinct CDR3 sequences; 32% are singletons and the top ten take 1.2% to 1.5%. The specimen was axillary lymph node tissue. All receptors derive from a female donor with breast cancer. Some clones in this sample may be carry-over from other donors' samples. Each CDR3 is given with its conserved first and last residue. The order of the fields is D gene, V gene, clone size, J gene, CDR3 DNA, CDR3 protein. The D gene is left open where the match is weak. Not every row has a clone size; where given, it reads once, few, many or a size class.

>NA|TRBV7-3|NA|TRBJ2-5
TGTGCCAGCACCCGATCTTCGCAAGAGACCCAGTACTTC
CASTRSSQETQYF
>TRBD1|TRBV29-1|many|TRBJ2-5
TGCAGCGCGCTACAGGGGGCAGGAGAGACCCAGTACTTC
CSALQGAGETQYF
>NA|TRBV14|many|TRBJ2-3
TGTGCCAGCAGGGCAGCAACAGATACGCAGTATTTT
CASRAATDTQYF
>TRBD1|TRBV19|NA|TRBJ1-6
TGTGCCAGCCGAGCCGGGACAGGGGTGAATTCACCCCTCCACTTT
CASRAGTGVNSPLHF
>NA|TRBV18|few|TRBJ1-2
TGTGCCGGCTCACCACCAGTCCAATATGGCTACACCTTC
CAGSPPVQYGYTF
>NA|TRBV12-3/TRBV12-4|many|TRBJ2-3
TGTGCCAGCGCGGGATCCCCCACAGATACGCAGTATTTT
CASAGSPTDTQYF
>NA|TRBV6-4|NA|TRBJ1-5
TGTGCCAGCAGTGACTCGGGGTGGCAGTATAGCAATCAGCCCCAGCATTTT
CASSDSGWQYSNQPQHF
>NA|TRBV5-1|many|TRBJ2-1
TGCGCCAGCAGCTTTATGAATGAGCAGTTCTTC
CASSFMNEQFF
>NA|TRBV6-5|NA|TRBJ2-2
TGTGCCAGCAGTCACGTCAGGGTATCGGTCCCCGGGGAGCTGTTTTTT
CASSHVRVSVPGELFF
>TRBD1|TRBV12-3/TRBV12-4|NA|TRBJ2-7
TGTGCCAGCAGTTTCGGGACAGGGGGACCCTCCTACGAGCAGTACTTC
CASSFGTGGPSYEQYF
>TRBD2|TRBV20-1|many|TRBJ2-1
TGCAGTGCTAGAGTATCTAGCGGGAGGGCCTACAGGGTAAATGAGCAGTTCTTC
CSARVSSGRAYRVNEQFF
>TRBD2|TRBV20-1|NA|TRBJ2-3
TGCAGTGCACCGATGGGACTAGCCAACGATGAGCAGTATTTT
CSAPMGLANDEQYF
>TRBD1|TRBV5-1|NA|TRBJ1-2
TGCGCCAGCAGCTTGCGAGACAGGGATAACTATGGCTACACCTTC
CASSLRDRDNYGYTF
>TRBD1|TRBV6-1|few|TRBJ1-2
TGTGCCAGCAGTCCCCCGGGACAGGGCGTGGGTGGCTACACCTTC
CASSPPGQGVGGYTF
>TRBD1|TRBV6-2/TRBV6-3|NA|TRBJ2-3
TGTGCCAGCAGTCCCACCGGGACAGGCCGCACAGATACGCAGTATTTT
CASSPTGTGRTDTQYF
>NA|TRBV7-9|many|TRBJ2-1
TGTGCCAGCACCCCGTTTTGGGGCAATGAGCAGTTCTTC
CASTPFWGNEQFF
>NA|TRBV3-1|many|TRBJ1-3
TGTGCCAGCAGCCAAGCTTCTCTGAGGCTGTTCTCTGGAAACACCATATATTTT
CASSQASLRLFSGNTIYF
>NA|TRBV6-5|many|TRBJ2-3
TGTGCCACATCATTACAGGGTGGGACAGATACGCAGTATTTT
CATSLQGGTDTQYF
>NA|TRBV14|many|TRBJ1-3
TGTGCCAGCAGCCAAGAGCTCTCTGGAAACACCATATATTTT
CASSQELSGNTIYF
>NA|TRBV3-1|many|TRBJ1-2
TGTGCCAGCAGCCAATCGGGGGCTGGGTATGGCTACACCTTC
CASSQSGAGYGYTF
>NA|TRBV3-1|NA|TRBJ2-2
TGTGCCAGCAGCCTGGGGACCTTGGGCACCGGGGAGCTGTTTTTT
CASSLGTLGTGELFF
>NA|TRBV28|many|TRBJ1-5
TGTGCCAGCAGTTTTCCCACTAGGGGGACCAATCAGCCCCAGCATTTT
CASSFPTRGTNQPQHF
>NA|TRBV28|few|TRBJ2-7
TGTGCCAGCAGTTTTGGAGGCAGATACGAGCAGTACTTC
CASSFGGRYEQYF
>NA|TRBV14|many|TRBJ2-1
TGTGCCAGCAGCCAACGACGGGCCCTCGTGGCGGAGCAGTTCTTC
CASSQRRALVAEQFF
>NA|TRBV6-1|NA|TRBJ2-7
TGTGCCAGCAGTCACCCGCGTTTCTACGAGCAGTACTTC
CASSHPRFYEQYF
>NA|TRBV6-5|many|TRBJ2-7
TGTGCCAGCAGTTACTCGAGGGCTAGCAAGGGGCACGAGCAGTACTTC
CASSYSRASKGHEQYF
>NA|TRBV2|NA|TRBJ2-5
TGTGCCGGCAGTGAAGTACGGTCTACCCAGGAGACCCAGTACTTC
CAGSEVRSTQETQYF
>NA|TRBV6-6|many|TRBJ1-4
TGTGCCAGCAAAAGGGACCCCGCAACTAATGAAAAACTGTTTTTT
CASKRDPATNEKLFF
>TRBD1|TRBV4-1|many|TRBJ1-4
TGCGCCAGCAGCCCCAACAGGGGGCATGAGACTAATGAAAAACTGTTTTTT
CASSPNRGHETNEKLFF
>TRBD1|TRBV5-1|many|TRBJ1-6
TGCGCCAGCAGCTTGGAGGGGACAGGGTATTCACCCCTCCACTTT
CASSLEGTGYSPLHF
>NA|TRBV3-1|many|TRBJ2-2
TGTGCCAGCAGCCCCCTAGACCGGGTCGGGGAGCTGTTTTTT
CASSPLDRVGELFF
>TRBD2|TRBV14|many|TRBJ2-1
TGTGCCAGCAGCCAAAGCGGGAGGGAAGGATTCTTC
CASSQSGREGFF
>NA|TRBV29-1|many|TRBJ2-4
TGCAGCGTCGCGACCCAGGGGGGTACTAACATTCAGTACTTC
CSVATQGGTNIQYF
>NA|TRBV6-5|many|TRBJ1-6
TGTGCCAGCGGGTTGTGGGGGGAGGATTCACCCCTCCACTTT
CASGLWGEDSPLHF
>NA|TRBV18|many|TRBJ2-2
TGTGCCAGCTCATGGGCAGTTGGGTCCACCGGGGAGCTGTTTTTT
CASSWAVGSTGELFF
>NA|TRBV4-1|many|TRBJ2-5
TGCGCCAGCAGCTATCTCCGGTCTGGATGGGAGACCCAGTACTTC
CASSYLRSGWETQYF
>NA|TRBV5-8|many|TRBJ2-7
TGTGCCAGCAGCTTGGCAGGGGTTCCCTACGAGCAGTACTTC
CASSLAGVPYEQYF
>TRBD2|TRBV20-1|many|TRBJ2-1
TGCAGTGCTAGAGGGGGGGGACCCTACAATGAGCAGTTCTTC
CSARGGGPYNEQFF
>NA|TRBV28|many|TRBJ2-7
TGTGCCAGCAGCCACCCCAGGGGCTACGAGCAGTACTTC
CASSHPRGYEQYF
>TRBD1|TRBV7-9|NA|TRBJ1-2
TGTGCCAGCGGCCCTGAACCAGGGACAGGGATGGGCTATGGCTACACCTTC
CASGPEPGTGMGYGYTF
>NA|TRBV5-6|many|TRBJ1-4
TGTGCCAGCAGCTTGAGCCCGACCAATGAAAAACTGTTTTTT
CASSLSPTNEKLFF
>NA|TRBV6-5|many|TRBJ2-7
TGTGCCAGCAGTTATGGGGTCGGGTACGAGCAGTACTTC
CASSYGVGYEQYF